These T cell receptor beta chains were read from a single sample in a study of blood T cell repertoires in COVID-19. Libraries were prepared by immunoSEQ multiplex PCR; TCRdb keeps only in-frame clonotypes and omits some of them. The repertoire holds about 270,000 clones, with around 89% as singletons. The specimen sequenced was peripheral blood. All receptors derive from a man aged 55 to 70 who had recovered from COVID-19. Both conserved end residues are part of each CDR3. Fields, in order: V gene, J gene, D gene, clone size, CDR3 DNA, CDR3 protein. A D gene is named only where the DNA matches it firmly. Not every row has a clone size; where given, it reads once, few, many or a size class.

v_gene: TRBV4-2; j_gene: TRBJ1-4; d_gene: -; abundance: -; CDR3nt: TGTGCCAGCAGCTATAAACCCGGGACACGAACTAATGAAAAACTGTTTTTT; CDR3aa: CASSYKPGTRTNEKLFF
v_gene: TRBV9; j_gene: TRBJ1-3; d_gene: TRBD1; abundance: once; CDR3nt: TGTGCCAGCAGCGCGGGACAGGGGGCAGGAAACACCATATATTTT; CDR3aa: CASSAGQGAGNTIYF
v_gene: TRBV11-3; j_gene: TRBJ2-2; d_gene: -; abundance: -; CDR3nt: TGTGCCAGCAGCTTTGAGACAGGCGGCACCGGGGAGCTGTTTTTT; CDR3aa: CASSFETGGTGELFF
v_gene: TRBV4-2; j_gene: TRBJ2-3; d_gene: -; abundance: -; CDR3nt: TGTGCCAGCAGCCAAGACGCAGTAAATACGCAGTATTTT; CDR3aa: CASSQDAVNTQYF
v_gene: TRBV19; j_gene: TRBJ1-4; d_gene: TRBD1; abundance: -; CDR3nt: TGTGCCAGTAGTGGGGGGACAGTTAATGAAAAACTGTTTTTT; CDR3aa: CASSGGTVNEKLFF
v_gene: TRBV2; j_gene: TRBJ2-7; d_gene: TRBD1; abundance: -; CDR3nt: TGTGCCAGCAGTGAGGGGGGACAGGGAATTTGGCTAAGCTACGAGCAGTACTTC; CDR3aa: CASSEGGQGIWLSYEQYF
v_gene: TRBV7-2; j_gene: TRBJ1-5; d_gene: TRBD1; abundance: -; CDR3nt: TGTGCCAGCAGGGCCGGGACAGGCAATCAGCCCCAGCATTTT; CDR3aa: CASRAGTGNQPQHF
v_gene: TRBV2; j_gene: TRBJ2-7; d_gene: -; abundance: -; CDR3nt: TGTGCCAGCCACCCCGAGGGGGCCTACGAGCAGTACTTC; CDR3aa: CASHPEGAYEQYF
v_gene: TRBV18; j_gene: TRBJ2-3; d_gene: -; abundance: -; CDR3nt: TGTGCCAGCTCACCCTCGTTTTCTAGCACAGATACGCAGTATTTT; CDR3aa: CASSPSFSSTDTQYF
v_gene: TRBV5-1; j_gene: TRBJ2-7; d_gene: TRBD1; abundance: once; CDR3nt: TGCGCCAGCAGCTTGGCCAGACAGGGGAAGTTGTACGAGCAGTACTTC; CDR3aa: CASSLARQGKLYEQYF
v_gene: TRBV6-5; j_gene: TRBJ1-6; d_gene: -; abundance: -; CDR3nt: TGTGCCAGCAGCGGTATAACGGGTAATTCACCCCTCCACTTT; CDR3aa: CASSGITGNSPLHF
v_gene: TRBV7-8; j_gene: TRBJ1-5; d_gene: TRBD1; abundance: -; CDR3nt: TGTGCCAGCAGTTACTCCAGGGGGCCAGCCAATCAGCCCCAGCATTTT; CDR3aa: CASSYSRGPANQPQHF
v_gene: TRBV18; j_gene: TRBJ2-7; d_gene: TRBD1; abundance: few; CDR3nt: TGTGCCAGCGCCTCCGGACAGGGGGGCGAGCAGTACTTC; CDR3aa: CASASGQGGEQYF
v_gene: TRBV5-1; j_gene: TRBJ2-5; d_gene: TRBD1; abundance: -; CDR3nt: TGCGCCAGCAGCGAATGGACAGGGGGAATAGTCCAAGAGACCCAGTACTTC; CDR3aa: CASSEWTGGIVQETQYF
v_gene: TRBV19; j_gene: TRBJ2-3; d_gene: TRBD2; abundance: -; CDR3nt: TGTGCCAGTAGTATGCGGGGAGCGGGAGGCACAGATACGCAGTATTTT; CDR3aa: CASSMRGAGGTDTQYF
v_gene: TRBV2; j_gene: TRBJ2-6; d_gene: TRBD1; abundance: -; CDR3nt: TGTGCCAGCTTCGTATCAGTCCGGGACAGGGTCTCTGGGGCCAACGTCCTGACTTTC; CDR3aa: CASFVSVRDRVSGANVLTF
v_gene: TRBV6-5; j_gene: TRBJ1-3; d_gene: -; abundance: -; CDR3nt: TGTGCCAGCAGGGGGCGGGACTCTGGAAACACCATATATTTT; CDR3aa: CASRGRDSGNTIYF
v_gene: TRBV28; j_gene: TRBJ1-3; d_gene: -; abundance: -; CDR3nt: TGTGCCAGCAGTTTAATCCAACAGAGCCACTCTGGAAACACCATATATTTT; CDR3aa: CASSLIQQSHSGNTIYF
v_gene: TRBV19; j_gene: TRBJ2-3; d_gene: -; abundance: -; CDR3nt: TGTGCCAGTAGTATAAGTCGGTCCGGGGTAAGCACAGATACGCAGTATTTT; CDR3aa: CASSISRSGVSTDTQYF
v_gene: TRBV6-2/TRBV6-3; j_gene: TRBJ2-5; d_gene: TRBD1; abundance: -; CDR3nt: TGTGCCAGCAGTTACCCCCGGACAGGGGGCCAAGAGACCCAGTACTTC; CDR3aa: CASSYPRTGGQETQYF
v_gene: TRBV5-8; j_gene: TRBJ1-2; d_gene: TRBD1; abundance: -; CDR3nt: TGTGCCAGCAGACCTAGACAGGGGGACTATGGCTACACCTTC; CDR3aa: CASRPRQGDYGYTF
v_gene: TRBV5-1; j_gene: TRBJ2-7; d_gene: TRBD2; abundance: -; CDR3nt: TGCGCCAGCAGCTGGGGGACTAGCGGGGGAGAGCAGTACTTC; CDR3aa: CASSWGTSGGEQYF
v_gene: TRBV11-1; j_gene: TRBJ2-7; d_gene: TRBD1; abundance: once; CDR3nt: TGTGCCAGCAGCCCGACCGGACAGGTCCCCTCCTACGAGCAGTACTTC; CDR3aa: CASSPTGQVPSYEQYF
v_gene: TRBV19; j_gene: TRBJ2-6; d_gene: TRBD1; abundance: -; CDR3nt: TGTGCCAGTAGTCCCCACGGGACAGTGACTGGGGCCAACGTCCTGACTTTC; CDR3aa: CASSPHGTVTGANVLTF
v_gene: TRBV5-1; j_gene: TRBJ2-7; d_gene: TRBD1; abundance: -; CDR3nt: TGCGCCAGCAGCTTGGGAACAGGGGCCGGGACCTACGAGCAGTACTTC; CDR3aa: CASSLGTGAGTYEQYF
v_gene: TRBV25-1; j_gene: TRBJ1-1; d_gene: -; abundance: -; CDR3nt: TGTGCCAGCAGTAGACTTGACAACACTGAAGCTTTCTTT; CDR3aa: CASSRLDNTEAFF
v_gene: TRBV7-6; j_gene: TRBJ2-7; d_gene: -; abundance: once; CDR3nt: TGTGCCAGCAGCTCTTTATCCGGGACACGATCTCTGCTCTACGAGCAGTACTTC; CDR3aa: CASSSLSGTRSLLYEQYF
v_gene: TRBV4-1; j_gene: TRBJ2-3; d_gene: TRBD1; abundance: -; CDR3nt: TGCGCCAGCAGCCAAGTCCCCCCGACAGGGAACCCTACAGATACGCAGTATTTT; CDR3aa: CASSQVPPTGNPTDTQYF
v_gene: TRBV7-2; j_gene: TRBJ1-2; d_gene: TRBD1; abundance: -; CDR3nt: TGTGCCAGCAGCTCGACAGGGAGCTATGGCTACACCTTC; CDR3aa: CASSSTGSYGYTF
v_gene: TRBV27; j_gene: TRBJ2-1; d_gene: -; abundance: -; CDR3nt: TGTGCCAGCAGTTTAGAGCCCTACTCCTACAATGAGCAGTTCTTC; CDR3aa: CASSLEPYSYNEQFF
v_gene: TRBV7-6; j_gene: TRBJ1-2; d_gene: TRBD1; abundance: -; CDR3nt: TGTGCCAGCAGCGGGGGGACAGGGGGCACCTATGGCTACACCTTC; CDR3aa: CASSGGTGGTYGYTF
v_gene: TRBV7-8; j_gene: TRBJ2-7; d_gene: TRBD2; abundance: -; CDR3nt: TGTGCCAGCAGCTTCCCTACCAGAACGGGGGGATCCTCCTACGAGCAGTACTTC; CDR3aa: CASSFPTRTGGSSYEQYF
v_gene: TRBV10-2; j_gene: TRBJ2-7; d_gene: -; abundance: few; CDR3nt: TGCGCCAGCAGTCTCCAGGACAGCCGTGGGGACGAGCAGTACTTC; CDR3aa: CASSLQDSRGDEQYF
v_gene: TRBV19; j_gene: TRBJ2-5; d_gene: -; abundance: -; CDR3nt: TGTGCCAGTAGCAGACAGCCCTTTAGGGAGACCCAGTACTTC; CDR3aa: CASSRQPFRETQYF
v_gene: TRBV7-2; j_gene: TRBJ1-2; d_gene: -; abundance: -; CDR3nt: TGTGCCAGCAGCTTTCTCGTTTGGGCGGGGGGCTACACCTTC; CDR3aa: CASSFLVWAGGYTF
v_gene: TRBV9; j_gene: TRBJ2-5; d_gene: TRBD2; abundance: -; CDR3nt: TGTGCCAGCAGCGTAGTTAGCGGGGGGGTAGTGGAGACCCAGTACTTC; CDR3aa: CASSVVSGGVVETQYF
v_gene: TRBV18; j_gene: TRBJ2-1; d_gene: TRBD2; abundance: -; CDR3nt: TGTGCCAGCTCACCACCCCGGGGGGGGAATGAGCAGTTCTTC; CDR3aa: CASSPPRGGNEQFF
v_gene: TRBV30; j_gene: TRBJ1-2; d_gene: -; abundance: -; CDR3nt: TGTGCCTGGAGTGTAGGGGGGGCTGGCGGCTACACCTTC; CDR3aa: CAWSVGGAGGYTF
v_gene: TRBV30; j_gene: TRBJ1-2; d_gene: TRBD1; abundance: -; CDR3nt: TGTGCCTGGGGACAGGGAATCAACTATGGCTACACCTTC; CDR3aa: CAWGQGINYGYTF
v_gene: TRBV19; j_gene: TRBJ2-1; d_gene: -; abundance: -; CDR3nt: TGTGCCAGTAGTTCAGGGATTGAGCAGTTCTTC; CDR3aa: CASSSGIEQFF
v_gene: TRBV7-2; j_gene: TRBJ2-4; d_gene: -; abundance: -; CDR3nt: TGTGCCAGCAGCTTAGAGCACTCCTTAGCCAAAAACATTCAGTACTTC; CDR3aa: CASSLEHSLAKNIQYF
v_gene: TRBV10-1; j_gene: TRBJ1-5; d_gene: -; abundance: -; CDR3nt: TGCGCCAGCAGTGAACACAGGGCCGATCAGCCCCAGCATTTT; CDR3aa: CASSEHRADQPQHF
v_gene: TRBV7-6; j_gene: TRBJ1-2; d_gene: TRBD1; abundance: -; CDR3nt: TGTGCCAGCAGCTTAGGGGACAGGGAGGCCGGCGGCTACACCTTC; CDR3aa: CASSLGDREAGGYTF
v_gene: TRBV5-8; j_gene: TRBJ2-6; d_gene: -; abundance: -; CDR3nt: TGTGCCAGCAGCTTGGAGGGGATATTCCACTCTGGGGCCAACGTCCTGACTTTC; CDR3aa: CASSLEGIFHSGANVLTF
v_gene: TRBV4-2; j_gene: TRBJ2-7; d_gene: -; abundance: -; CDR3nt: TGTGCCAGCAGCCAAGTATGGAGGGGGCGTTACGAGCAGTACTTC; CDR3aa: CASSQVWRGRYEQYF
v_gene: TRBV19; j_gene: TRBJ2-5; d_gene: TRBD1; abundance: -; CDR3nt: TGTGCCAGTAGTAGGCTCCGGGACAGGGGGATGGCCCAGTACTTC; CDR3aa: CASSRLRDRGMAQYF
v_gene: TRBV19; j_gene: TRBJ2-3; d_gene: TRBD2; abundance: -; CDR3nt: TGTGCCAGTACAGAGCGGGGGGGCACAGATACGCAGTATTTT; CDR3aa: CASTERGGTDTQYF
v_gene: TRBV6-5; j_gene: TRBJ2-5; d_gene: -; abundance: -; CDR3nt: TGTGCCAGCAGTTCTACGGTCAGGTTAGAGACCCAGTACTTC; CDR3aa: CASSSTVRLETQYF
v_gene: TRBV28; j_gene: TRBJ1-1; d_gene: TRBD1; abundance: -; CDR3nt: TGTGCCAGCAGTTTCGGGGACAGGAACACTGAAGCTTTCTTT; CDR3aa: CASSFGDRNTEAFF
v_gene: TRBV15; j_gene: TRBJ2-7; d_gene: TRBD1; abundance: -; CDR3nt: TGTGCCACCAGCAGACCGGGACAGGGGCCCCACTCCTACGAGCAGTACTTC; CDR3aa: CATSRPGQGPHSYEQYF
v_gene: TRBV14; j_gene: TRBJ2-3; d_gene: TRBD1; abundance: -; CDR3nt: TGTGCCAGCAGCCAAGGACAGGGGGCCAATGCCCAACGCACAGATACGCAGTATTTT; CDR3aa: CASSQGQGANAQRTDTQYF
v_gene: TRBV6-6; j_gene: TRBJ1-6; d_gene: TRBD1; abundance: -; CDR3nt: TGTGCCAGCAGTTATTGGGGGACAGGAGATAATTCACCCCTCCACTTT; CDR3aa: CASSYWGTGDNSPLHF
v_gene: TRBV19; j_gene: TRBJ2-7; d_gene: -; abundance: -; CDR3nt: TGTGCCAGTAGTATTGCCGAGTCCGGAGAGCACGAGCAGTACTTC; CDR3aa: CASSIAESGEHEQYF
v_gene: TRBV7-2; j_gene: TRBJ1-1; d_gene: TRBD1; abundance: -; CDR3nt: TGTGCCAGCAGCCCCTGGGGGGACAGGAGGCTTACTGAAGCTTTCTTT; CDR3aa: CASSPWGDRRLTEAFF